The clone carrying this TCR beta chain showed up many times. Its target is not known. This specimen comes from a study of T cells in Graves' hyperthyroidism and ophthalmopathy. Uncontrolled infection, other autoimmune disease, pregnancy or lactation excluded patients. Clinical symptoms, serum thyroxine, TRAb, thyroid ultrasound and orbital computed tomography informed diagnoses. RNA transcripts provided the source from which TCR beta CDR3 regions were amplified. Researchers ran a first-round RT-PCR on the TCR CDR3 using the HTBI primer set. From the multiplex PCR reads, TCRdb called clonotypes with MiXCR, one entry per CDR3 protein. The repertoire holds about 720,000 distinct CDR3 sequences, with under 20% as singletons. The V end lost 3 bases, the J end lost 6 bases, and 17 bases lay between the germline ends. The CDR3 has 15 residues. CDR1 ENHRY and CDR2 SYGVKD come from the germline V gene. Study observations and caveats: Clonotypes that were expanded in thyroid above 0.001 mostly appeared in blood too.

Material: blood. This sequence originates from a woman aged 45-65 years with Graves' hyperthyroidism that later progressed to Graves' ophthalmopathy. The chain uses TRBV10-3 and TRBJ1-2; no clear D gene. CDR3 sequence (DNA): TGTGCCATCAGTGAAATGGGGAGGATTAAGGATGGCTACACCTTC. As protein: CAISEMGRIKDGYTF.